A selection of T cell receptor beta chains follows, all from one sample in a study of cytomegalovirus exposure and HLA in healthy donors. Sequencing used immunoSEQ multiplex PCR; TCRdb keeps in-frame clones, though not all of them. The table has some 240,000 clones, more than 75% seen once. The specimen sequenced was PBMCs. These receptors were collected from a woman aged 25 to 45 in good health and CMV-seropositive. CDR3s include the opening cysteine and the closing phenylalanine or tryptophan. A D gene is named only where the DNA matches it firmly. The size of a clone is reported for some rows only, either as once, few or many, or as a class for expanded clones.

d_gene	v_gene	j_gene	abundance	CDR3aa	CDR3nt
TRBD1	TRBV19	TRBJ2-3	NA	CASSIRGIRQGTSSTDTQYF	TGTGCCAGTAGTATAAGGGGAATCCGACAGGGAACCTCTAGCACAGATACGCAGTATTTT
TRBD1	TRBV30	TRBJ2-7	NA	CAWSAKTKGQVTYEQYF	TGTGCCTGGAGTGCCAAGACCAAGGGACAGGTCACCTACGAGCAGTACTTC
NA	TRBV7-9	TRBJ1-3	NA	CASSFGQSGNTIYF	TGTGCCAGCAGCTTCGGACAGTCTGGAAACACCATATATTTT
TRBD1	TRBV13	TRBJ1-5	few	CASSANRGPPQHF	TGTGCCAGCAGCGCTAACAGGGGACCACCCCAGCATTTT
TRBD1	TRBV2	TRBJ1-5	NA	CASRIQGTSNQPQHF	TGTGCCAGCAGAATACAGGGGACCAGCAATCAGCCCCAGCATTTT
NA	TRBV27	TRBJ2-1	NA	CASSLRFGGGRSYNEQFF	TGTGCCAGCAGTTTAAGATTTGGGGGAGGTCGGTCCTACAATGAGCAGTTCTTC
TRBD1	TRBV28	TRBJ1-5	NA	CASILSRTGYDSNQPQHF	TGTGCCAGCATTCTTTCTAGGACAGGGTACGATAGCAATCAGCCCCAGCATTTT
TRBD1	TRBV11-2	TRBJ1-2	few	CASSPDRVYTNYGYTF	TGTGCCAGCAGCCCGGACAGGGTCTACACTAACTATGGCTACACCTTC
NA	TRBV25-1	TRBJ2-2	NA	CASMTDTYTGELFF	TGTGCCAGCATGACAGACACGTACACCGGGGAGCTGTTTTTT
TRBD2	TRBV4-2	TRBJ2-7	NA	CASSHVRGPGGGSYEQYF	TGTGCCAGCAGCCACGTCCGCGGGCCCGGGGGAGGGTCCTACGAGCAGTACTTC
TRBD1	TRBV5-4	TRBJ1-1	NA	CASSMGQQNTEAFF	TGTGCCAGCAGCATGGGACAGCAGAACACTGAAGCTTTCTTT
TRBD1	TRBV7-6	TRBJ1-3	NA	CASSYTGGAGNTIYF	TGTGCCAGCAGCTACACAGGGGGCGCCGGAAACACCATATATTTT
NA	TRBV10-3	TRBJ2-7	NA	CAISEGAGSLGYSYEQYF	TGTGCCATCAGTGAAGGGGCCGGTTCCTTAGGGTACTCCTACGAGCAGTACTTC
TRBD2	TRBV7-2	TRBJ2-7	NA	CASSLSGLAEFSYEQYF	TGTGCCAGCAGCTTATCTGGACTAGCGGAGTTCTCCTACGAGCAGTACTTC
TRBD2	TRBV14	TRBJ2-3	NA	CASSQDWLAGAVVTQYF	TGTGCCAGCAGCCAAGATTGGCTAGCGGGAGCGGTGGTTACGCAGTATTTT
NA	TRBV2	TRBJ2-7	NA	CASSSCEQYF	TGTGCCAGCAGTTCCTGCGAGCAGTACTTC
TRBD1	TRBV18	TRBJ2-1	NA	CASSPPGQGGNEQFF	TGTGCCAGCTCACCACCGGGACAGGGGGGCAATGAGCAGTTCTTC
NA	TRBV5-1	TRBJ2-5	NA	CASSFSETQYF	TGCGCCAGCAGCTTCTCAGAGACCCAGTACTTC
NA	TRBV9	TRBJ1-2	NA	CASSPRTVGYGYTF	TGTGCCAGCAGCCCACGGACAGTGGGCTATGGCTACACCTTC
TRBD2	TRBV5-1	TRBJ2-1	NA	CASSWERLAGYNEQFF	TGCGCCAGCAGCTGGGAGAGACTAGCGGGGTACAATGAGCAGTTCTTC
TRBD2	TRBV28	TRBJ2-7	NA	CASRQAGVGYEQYF	TGTGCCAGCAGACAAGCGGGAGTAGGTTACGAGCAGTACTTC
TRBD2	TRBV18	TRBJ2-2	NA	CASSFSDSGSPGELFF	TGTGCCAGCTCATTCTCCGATAGCGGGAGCCCCGGGGAGCTGTTTTTT